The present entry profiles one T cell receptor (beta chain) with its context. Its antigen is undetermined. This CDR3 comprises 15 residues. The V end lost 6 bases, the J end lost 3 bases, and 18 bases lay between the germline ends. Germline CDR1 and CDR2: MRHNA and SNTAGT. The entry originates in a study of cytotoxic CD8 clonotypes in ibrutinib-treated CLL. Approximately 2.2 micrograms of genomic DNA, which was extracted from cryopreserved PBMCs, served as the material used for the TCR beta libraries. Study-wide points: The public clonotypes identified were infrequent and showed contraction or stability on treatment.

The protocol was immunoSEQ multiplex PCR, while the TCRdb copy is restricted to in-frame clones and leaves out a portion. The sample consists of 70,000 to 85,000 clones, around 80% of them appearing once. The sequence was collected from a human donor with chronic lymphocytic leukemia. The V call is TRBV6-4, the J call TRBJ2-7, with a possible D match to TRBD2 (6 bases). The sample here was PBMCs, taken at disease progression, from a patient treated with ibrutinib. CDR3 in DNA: TGTGCCAGCAGAAATTGCGGGGTATGGGGCTACGAGCAGTACTTC. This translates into CASRNCGVWGYEQYF.